This entry lists 13 T cell receptor beta chains sequenced from one sample in a study of T cell changes during pregnancy in multiple sclerosis. TCRdb's copy holds only in-frame clones and misses some; the assay was immunoSEQ multiplex PCR. The table includes tens of thousands of clones, roughly 91% detected once. This sample comprised peripheral blood, obtained after pregnancy. All receptors come from a female donor in good health, enrolled as a control in a pregnancy study.

Only one count was recorded for this clone. This chain joins TRBV10-3 and TRBJ2-2, with D tentatively TRBD2 (6 bases). V lost 0 bases, J lost 5 bases, and 10 bases lay in between. CDR3 length: 15 residues. Germline CDR1 is ENHRY and CDR2 is SYGVKD. The chain's CDR3 is CAISESTGGTGELFF. CDR3 DNA: TGTGCCATCAGTGAGTCGACCGGGGGAACCGGGGAGCTGTTTTTT.

V is TRBV7-3 and J is TRBJ1-1; D is undetermined. The CDR3 length is 15 residues. The V and J ends lost 5 bases and 0 bases respectively, with 13 bases between them. Germline V lookup: CDR1 SGHTA, CDR2 FQGTGA. CDR3 residues: CASSPTGNMNTEAFF. CDR3 in DNA: TGTGCCAGCAGCCCGACGGGAAACATGAACACTGAAGCTTTCTTT.

The J gene is TRBJ2-7, the V gene TRBV29-1; 10 bases are shared with TRBD1. CDR3 length equals 14 residues. Germline V gene data show CDR1 as SQVTM and CDR2 as ANQGSEA. The ends lost 5 bases at V and 4 bases at J; junction bases unmatched: 8. CDR3 residues: CSVRSDRGRYEQYF. CDR3 nucleotide sequence: TGCAGCGTTCGATCCGACAGGGGGCGATACGAGCAGTACTTC.

The V call is TRBV4-3, the J call TRBJ1-1, with 7 nucleotides matching TRBD1. This CDR3 is built from 15 residues. Trimming cost V 4 bases and J 1 base; bases outside gene matches: 6. Germline-derived CDR1 and CDR2 are LGHNA and YSLEER. CDR3 nucleotides: TGCGCCAGCAGCCCCGGGACAGCAGAGAACACTGAAGCTTTCTTT. It encodes CASSPGTAENTEAFF.

The genes are TRBV11-2 and TRBJ2-7; possible D gene TRBD2, 7 bases. The germline V gene has CDR1 SGHAT and CDR2 FQNNGV. The V gene lost 7 bases and the J gene lost 0 bases, with 22 bases spanning the gap. The CDR3 consists of 17 residues. CDR3 protein: CASTFNAGAGFSYEQYF. In DNA form, the CDR3 reads TGTGCCAGCACCTTCAACGCGGGGGCAGGGTTCTCCTACGAGCAGTACTTC.

The chain employs TRBV19 and TRBJ1-4; TRBD1 matches at 7 bases. Looked up from germline, CDR1 is LNHDA and CDR2 is SQIVND (reference sequence). Trimming at V came to 0 bases and at J to 1 base, leaving 17 bases not matched to a gene. This CDR3 is built from 21 residues. The CDR3 region has the DNA TGTGCCAGTAGTATAGATTCGCCGACAGGGTGGGTTTCGGGAACTAATGAAAAACTGTTTTTT. Translating it yields CASSIDSPTGWVSGTNEKLFF.

J is TRBJ2-5 and V is TRBV7-7, with D perhaps matching TRBD2 (7 bases). V shed 5 bases and J shed 2 bases, with 12 bases lying between them. Germline V lookup: CDR1 SSHAT, CDR2 FNYEAQ (reference sequence). The CDR3 is 14 residues long. The CDR3 is CASSQGGGQETQYF. In nucleotides, the CDR3 is TGTGCCAGCAGCCAAGGGGGGGGGCAAGAGACCCAGTACTTC.

J is TRBJ2-7 and V is TRBV14, with D maybe TRBD2 (6 bases). The CDR3 totals 12 residues. Trimming stripped 10 bases from V and 8 bases from J, with 18 bases between. CDR1 and CDR2 (germline): SGHDN, FVKESK. CDR3 protein: CANHQTRGKQYF. In DNA form, the CDR3 reads TGTGCCAACCACCAGACTAGGGGCAAGCAGTACTTC.

The chain couples TRBV5-1 to TRBJ2-3; 7 nucleotides agree with TRBD1. The germline V gene encodes CDR1 SGHRS and CDR2 YFSETQ. The CDR3 runs 15 residues. Losses at the gene ends were 0 bases for V and 1 base for J; bases not matched to a gene: 2. CDR3 residues: CASSLGQGGTDTQYF. CDR3 in DNA: TGCGCCAGCAGCTTGGGACAGGGAGGCACAGATACGCAGTATTTT.

V gene TRBV30 combines with J gene TRBJ2-2; 7 nucleotides agree with TRBD1. Germline V gene data show CDR1 as GTSNPN and CDR2 as SVGIG (reference sequence). V lost 0 bases and J lost 4; bases outside the gene matches: 2. CDR3 length equals 14 residues. CDR3 in amino acids: CAWSVGGGTGELFF. DNA for the CDR3: TGTGCCTGGAGTGTAGGGGGCGGCACCGGGGAGCTGTTTTTT.

The CDR3, as DNA: TGTGCCAGCAGCTTGACAGGGGGCAACGGCTACACCTTC. Its protein is CASSLTGGNGYTF. V and J are TRBV7-2 and TRBJ1-2; 10 bases match TRBD1. The CDR3 length is 13 residues. The trim removed 3 bases at V and 8 bases at J, leaving 3 bases unmatched. CDR1 is SGHTA and CDR2 is FQGNSA in the germline V gene.

The chain carries TRBV27 and TRBJ2-7, with 7 bases fitting TRBD1. The V gene's germline CDR1 is MNHEY and CDR2 SMNVEV (reference sequence). The J segment lost 3 bases and the V segment lost 6 bases, leaving 11 bases of the junction unmatched. The CDR3 length is 15 residues. The CDR3 protein is CASRRQGFHDYEQYF. The DNA of the CDR3 is TGTGCCAGCAGGCGACAGGGCTTTCACGACTACGAGCAGTACTTC.

The rearrangement uses TRBV4-3 and TRBJ2-1; 10 bases are shared with TRBD2. Germline V gene sequence: CDR1 LGHNA, CDR2 YSLEER. Trimming removed 1 base from V and 4 bases from J; junction bases left unmatched: 4. The CDR3 length is 16 residues. CDR3 loop: CASSQGLAGVYNEQFF. Written as DNA, the CDR3 is TGCGCCAGCAGCCAAGGCCTAGCGGGGGTTTACAATGAGCAGTTCTTC.